The 27 T cell receptor beta chains reported below all come from one sample, sequenced in a study of CD8 T cells in ankylosing spondylitis. Each CDR3 protein is one row after TCRdb ran MiXCR on the 5' RACE reads. The sample carries approximately 250,000 distinct CDR3 sequences, roughly 8.2% recorded once. Sequenced: blood, either unsorted or a sorted T cell fraction (not recorded which). These receptor sequences come from a female donor with ankylosing spondylitis or in good health (not recorded which).

This clonotype was counted ten times or more. The chain employs TRBV12-3 or TRBV12-4 and TRBJ2-6; D ambiguous. The CDR3 spans 17 residues. V shed 6 bases and J shed 0 bases, with 15 bases lying between them. The CDR3 protein is CASRWAGPLSGANVLTF. The CDR3 nucleotides are TGTGCCAGCAGGTGGGCAGGACCACTCTCTGGGGCCAACGTCCTGACTTTC.

This clonotype has ten or more counts. The chain carries TRBV5-6 and TRBJ2-2; TRBD2 aligns across 11 bases. V shed 4 bases and J 4 bases; nucleotides not matched to a gene: 3. Germline V lookup: CDR1 SGHDT, CDR2 YYEEEE. CDR3 size: 15 residues. CDR3 sequence (DNA): TGTGCCAGCAGCCCGGGACTAGCGGTCACCGGGGAGCTGTTTTTT. As protein: CASSPGLAVTGELFF.

This clonotype has just a few counts. The chain recombines TRBV7-9 with TRBJ2-2; D possibly uses TRBD1 or TRBD2 (5 bases each). The CDR3 consists of 16 residues. V was clipped by 6 bases and J by 3 bases, with 17 bases between them. The V gene's germline CDR1 is SEHNR and CDR2 FQNEAQ (reference sequence). CDR3 nucleotides: TGTGCCAGCAGGCTCGACGGGGCTAAGCACACCGGGGAGCTGTTTTTT. Its translation: CASRLDGAKHTGELFF.

The sample holds many counts of this clonotype. V gene TRBV20-1 combines with J gene TRBJ2-3; possibly TRBD1 or TRBD2 for D (5 bases each). V lost 5 bases to trimming and J lost 6 bases, with 9 bases between them. The CDR3 covers 11 residues. The germline V gene has CDR1 DFQATT and CDR2 SNEGSKA (reference sequence). The CDR3 DNA follows: TGCAGTGCTCCTTGGGGGGATACGCAGTATTTT. This codes for CSAPWGDTQYF.

This clonotype was seen ten or more times. This rearrangement joins TRBV4-3 to TRBJ2-3, with 12 positions matching TRBD1. V was pared by 5 bases and J by 6 bases, with 6 bases of the junction left unmatched. The CDR3 is 15 residues long. CDR1 is LGHNA, CDR2 YSLEER, per germline. CDR3 protein: CASSTGTGGLDTQYF. DNA for the CDR3: TGCGCCAGCAGCACCGGGACAGGGGGCCTGGATACGCAGTATTTT.

This clonotype was recorded at least ten times. CDR3 protein: CASRPRSGFGYGYTF. CDR3 coding DNA: TGTGCCAGCAGACCGAGGTCAGGGTTTGGATATGGCTACACCTTC. This chain joins TRBV11-2 and TRBJ1-2, with D possibly being TRBD1 (5 bases). Trimming cost V 6 bases and J 5 bases, with 19 bases left between them. The germline gives CDR1 SGHAT, CDR2 FQNNGV. This CDR3 spans 15 amino acids.

This clonotype was detected a few times. This sequence joins TRBV12-5 and TRBJ2-7; the match to TRBD2 covers 10 bases. J lost 1 base, V lost 0 bases, and 6 bases had no gene match. The CDR3 covers 17 residues. The germline gives CDR1 LGHNT, CDR2 FRNRAP. The DNA for the CDR3 is TGTGCTAGTGGTTTGGTAACGTTAGCGGGAGGTTCCTACGAGCAGTACTTC. Residues: CASGLVTLAGGSYEQYF.

This clonotype was recorded many times. The chain is built from TRBV29-1 and TRBJ2-7; D possibly uses TRBD1 or TRBD2 (5 bases each). The germline gives CDR1 SQVTM, CDR2 ANQGSEA. The ends were cut back, 6 bases at V and 1 base at J, with 13 bases in the middle. The CDR3 has 13 amino acids. The CDR3: CSVGVGESYEQYF. CDR3 nucleotides: TGCAGCGTGGGGGTCGGAGAGTCCTACGAGCAGTACTTC.

The sample holds many counts of this clonotype. The rearrangement links TRBV6-5 to TRBJ2-7; 9 bases are a match to TRBD1. Germline loops: CDR1 MNHEY, CDR2 SVGAGI. V was pared by 2 bases and J by 6 bases, with 11 bases of the junction left unmatched. This CDR3 region has 16 residues. The CDR3 DNA is TGTGCCAGCAGTTACGAGAATCCGGGACAGGGCACCGAGCAGTACTTC. Translating it yields CASSYENPGQGTEQYF.

This clonotype has at least ten counts. The chain joins TRBV6-1 to TRBJ2-1; TRBD2 aligns across 11 bases. The V gene end was trimmed by 0 bases and the J gene end by 7 bases; junction bases not matched to a gene: 5. In germline, CDR1 is MNHNS, CDR2 SASEGT. The CDR3 is 16 amino acids. The DNA for the CDR3 is TGTGCCAGCAGTGAAGCGAGACTAGCGGGATCTAATGAGCAGTTCTTC. Its protein product is CASSEARLAGSNEQFF.

The table lists this clonotype with many counts. The chain has TRBV29-1 and TRBJ1-2; 10 bases are shared with TRBD1. With V trimmed by 7 bases and J by 4 bases, 15 bases remained unmatched. CDR1 SQVTM and CDR2 ANQGSEA come from the germline V gene. The CDR3 has 16 residues. As DNA, the CDR3 is TGCAGCGGGGCCGAGGGACAGGGGCTTTCGGGCTATGGCTACACCTTC. Its translation: CSGAEGQGLSGYGYTF. The full variable domain, its missing parts supplied by reference TRBV29-1 and TRBJ1-2, is SAVISQKPSRDICQRGTSLTIQCQVDSQVTMMFWYRQQPGQSLTLIATANQGSEATYESGFVIDKFPISRPNLTFSTLTVSNMSPEDSSIYLCSGAEGQGLSGYGYTFGSGTRLTVV.

A few counts support this clonotype. This chain connects TRBV5-1 to TRBJ2-5; D not certain. The V and J ends lost 3 bases and 1 base respectively, with 4 bases between them. CDR3 length equals 12 residues. Germline V CDR1 and CDR2: SGHRS, YFSETQ. CDR3 in amino acids: CASSSVQETQYF. The CDR3 coding sequence is TGCGCCAGCAGCTCAGTCCAAGAGACCCAGTACTTC. The complete variable domain, with remaining parts taken from reference TRBV5-1 and TRBJ2-5, reads KAGVTQTPRYLIKTRGQQVTLSCSPISGHRSVSWYQQTPGQGLQFLFEYFSETQRNKGNFPGRFSGRQFSNSRSEMNVSTLELGDSALYLCASSSVQETQYFGPGTRLLVL.

As for this clonotype: Just one base apart from a much larger clone, this may be a read error. V usage is TRBV7-3 and J usage is TRBJ2-1; D might be TRBD1 (5 bases). The germline V gene encodes CDR1 SGHTA and CDR2 FQGTGA. The length of the CDR3 is 14 residues. CDR3 residues: CVSSLTDTGDEQFF. The CDR3 DNA is TGTGTCAGCAGCTTAACCGACACAGGCGATGAGCAGTTCTTC.

This clonotype was picked up a small number of times. The gene calls are TRBV11-1 and TRBJ1-1, with TRBD1 matching 8 bases. CDR1 SGHAT and CDR2 FQDESV come from the germline V gene (reference sequence). The V gene end was trimmed by 4 bases and the J gene end by 3 bases; junction bases not matched to a gene: 16. CDR3 size: 18 residues. CDR3 region: CASSSPGQDLLWDTEAFF. CDR3 nucleotide sequence: TGTGCCAGCAGCTCACCGGGACAGGACCTCTTGTGGGACACTGAAGCTTTCTTT.

This clonotype was seen repeatedly, ten times or more. V and J are TRBV6-1 and TRBJ2-1, with 11 bases aligning to TRBD2. The germline V gene has CDR1 MNHNS and CDR2 SASEGT. The CDR3 sequence is 14 residues long. Trimming cost V 6 bases and J 12 bases; bases outside gene matches: 10. The CDR3 loop reads CASRASGLAGRQFF. The CDR3 DNA reads TGTGCCAGCAGGGCCTCCGGACTAGCGGGTAGGCAGTTCTTC.

In its sample, this clonotype was seen many times. This chain uses TRBV11-2 with TRBJ2-1; perhaps TRBD1 as D (7 bases). The germline V gene encodes CDR1 SGHAT and CDR2 FQNNGV. This CDR3 comprises 16 residues. With 8 bases removed from V and 0 bases from J, the gap between germline ends came to 17 bases. The CDR3 DNA reads as TGTGCCAGCGACATGTCAGGGGGGAGCTCCTACAATGAGCAGTTCTTC. It yields the protein CASDMSGGSSYNEQFF.

The CDR3 spells CASSQAEGMTYEQYF. The CDR3 nucleotides are TGTGCCAGCAGTCAGGCGGAGGGAATGACCTACGAGCAGTACTTC. V gene TRBV11-1 combines with J gene TRBJ2-7; maybe TRBD2 (6 bases). Trimming left V 6 bases short and J 2 bases short, with 17 bases between. The CDR3 loop spans 15 amino acids. Looked up from germline, CDR1 is SGHAT and CDR2 is FQDESV (reference sequence).

Worth noting for this clonotype: Being one base from a much bigger clone, this may be a read error. The chain joins TRBV20-1 to TRBJ2-4, with a weak D call TRBD2 (5 bases). The germline V gene encodes CDR1 DFQATT and CDR2 SNEGSKA (reference sequence). The CDR3 is made up of 17 amino acids. CDR3 loop: CCARDPTRLLAKNIQYF. The DNA of the CDR3 is TGCTGTGCTAGAGATCCCACTAGGTTACTAGCCAAAAACATTCAGTACTTC.

The sample holds many counts of this clonotype. The chain employs TRBV20-1 and TRBJ1-6, with 7 bases lining up with TRBD1. CDR3 length: 13 residues. V shed 5 bases and J 6 bases; nucleotides not matched to a gene: 4. The V gene's germline CDR1 is DFQATT and CDR2 SNEGSKA (reference sequence). The CDR3 spells CSAWGTVNSPLHF. The CDR3 coding sequence is TGCAGTGCTTGGGGGACAGTTAATTCACCCCTCCACTTT.

The chain combines TRBV7-2 with TRBJ2-1, with a weak D call TRBD2 (6 bases). The CDR3 totals 14 residues. Trimming took 4 bases from V and 7 from J, leaving 14 bases between them. CDR1 and CDR2 (germline): SGHTA, FQGNSA. Written as DNA, the CDR3 is TGTGCCAGCAGCTGGGGGGTGTCGGTGAATGAGCAGTTCTTC. Amino acid sequence: CASSWGVSVNEQFF.

This clonotype was seen many times. The genes are TRBV3-1 and TRBJ2-1, with 10 bases fitting TRBD2. CDR3 length: 15 amino acids. Germline V gene sequence: CDR1 LGHDT, CDR2 YNNKEL (reference sequence). V shed 5 bases and J 0 bases; nucleotides not matched to a gene: 1. The CDR3 protein is CASSKREGSYNEQFF. CDR3 nucleotide sequence: TGTGCCAGCAGCAAGCGGGAGGGCTCCTACAATGAGCAGTTCTTC.

There are a few counts of this clonotype. The rearrangement uses TRBV6-5 and TRBJ2-3; 15 nucleotides match TRBD2. Looked up from germline, CDR1 is MNHEY and CDR2 is SVGAGI. CDR3 length: 18 amino acids. The V segment lost 4 bases and the J segment 1 base; nucleotides outside the gene matches: 6. CDR3 in amino acids: CASSSVGLAGGGTDTQYF. The CDR3 coding sequence is TGTGCCAGCAGTTCAGTGGGACTAGCGGGAGGAGGCACAGATACGCAGTATTTT.

With regard to this clonotype: A much larger clone differs by one base, so this may be a read error. The chain carries TRBV21-1 and TRBJ2-5. TRBV21-1 is noted as a pseudogene. The CDR3 runs 15 residues. The chain's CDR3 is CASGVGLDYQETQYF. The CDR3 region has the DNA TGTGCCAGCGGGGTAGGCCTAGACTACCAAGAGACCCAGTACTTC.

This clonotype was detected many times. The V call is TRBV5-1, the J call TRBJ2-1; a possible D gene is TRBD2 (6 bases). The length of the CDR3 is 16 residues. V lost 9 bases to trimming and J lost 0 bases, with 19 bases between them. The germline gives CDR1 SGHRS, CDR2 YFSETQ. The CDR3 loop reads CATTAGPFSSYNEQFF. Here the CDR3 DNA reads TGCGCCACTACTGCGGGGCCGTTCAGCTCCTACAATGAGCAGTTCTTC.

The sample holds many counts of this clonotype. CDR3 region: CASSLKGVNGYTF. CDR3 coding DNA: TGTGCCAGCAGTTTAAAGGGGGTGAACGGCTACACCTTC. V is TRBV27 and J is TRBJ1-2; D may be TRBD1 (6 bases). The germline V gene encodes CDR1 MNHEY and CDR2 SMNVEV (reference sequence). The V end was cut by 2 bases, the J end by 8 bases, with 12 bases between. The CDR3 is made up of 13 amino acids.

This rearrangement joins TRBV6-5 to TRBJ2-7; D call uncertain. The CDR3 extends over 17 amino acids. Germline V CDR1 and CDR2: MNHEY, SVGAGI. Trimming shortened V by 0 bases and J by 1 base, and 16 bases separated the two germline ends. The CDR3 spells CASSYSEPTIVSYEQYF. CDR3 sequence (DNA): TGTGCCAGCAGTTACTCGGAGCCAACCATAGTATCCTACGAGCAGTACTTC.

This clonotype was detected ten times or more. The rearrangement joins TRBV30 to TRBJ2-3; 10 bases match TRBD2. Losses at the gene ends were 3 bases for V and 2 bases for J; bases not matched to a gene: 14. In germline, CDR1 is GTSNPN, CDR2 SVGIG (reference sequence). The CDR3 loop spans 18 amino acids. The CDR3 here is CAWRLGLAGDPTTDTQYF. CDR3 DNA sequence: TGTGCCTGGAGACTGGGTCTAGCGGGAGACCCTACCACAGATACGCAGTATTTT.